This TCR beta chain emerged from a study of PD-1 blockade in classical Hodgkin lymphoma. General study points: Why repertoires differed is undefined; disease activity or prior therapy possibly contributed. Those achieving complete response showed baseline diversity like newly diagnosed patients. Newly diagnosed patients had baseline TCR diversity that was reportedly lower than that of healthy donors.

TCRdb keeps only in-frame clones here, not all; method: immunoSEQ multiplex PCR. Of approximately 41,000 clones listed, just over 65% are singletons. With respect to this clone: Its target is unknown.

Time point meaning: cycle 4 day 1 (C4D1), after more than five weeks of nivolumab. In every patient, relapse followed autologous stem cell transplantation, while exposure to brentuximab vedotin differed. The receptor's source is a human donor with classical Hodgkin lymphoma. Sequencing used peripheral blood mononuclear cells (PBMCs), obtained before the fourth cycle of nivolumab.

The CDR3 spells CSANIYTEAFF. The CDR3 DNA sequence: TGCAGTGCTAACATTTATACTGAAGCTTTCTTT. The genes are TRBV20-1 and TRBJ1-1; D unclear. The V gene's germline CDR1 is DFQATT and CDR2 SNEGSKA (reference sequence). CDR3 length: 11 amino acids. Trimming took off 4 bases at V and 5 bases at J, with 8 bases between the two ends.